This T cell receptor beta chain is drawn from a study of blood T cell repertoires in COVID-19. The wider study: Acute-phase and convalescent COVID-19 samples originated in the United States, Italy and Spain.

This clone came up a few times. Sequencing used immunoSEQ multiplex PCR; TCRdb keeps in-frame clones, though not all of them. The sample has just over 250,000 clones; around 87% are singletons. Germline CDR1 and CDR2: SGHAT and FQNNGV. The CDR3 is 14 residues long. V shed 7 bases and J shed 5 bases, with 18 bases lying between them. The clonotype was recovered from a woman aged 45 to 65 with acute or convalescent COVID-19. Source material: peripheral blood. This sequence joins TRBV11-2 and TRBJ2-7; weak D call: TRBD2 (5 bases). Here the CDR3 reads CASNQWTDFDEQYF. In DNA form, the CDR3 reads TGTGCCAGCAACCAATGGACTGACTTCGACGAGCAGTACTTC.